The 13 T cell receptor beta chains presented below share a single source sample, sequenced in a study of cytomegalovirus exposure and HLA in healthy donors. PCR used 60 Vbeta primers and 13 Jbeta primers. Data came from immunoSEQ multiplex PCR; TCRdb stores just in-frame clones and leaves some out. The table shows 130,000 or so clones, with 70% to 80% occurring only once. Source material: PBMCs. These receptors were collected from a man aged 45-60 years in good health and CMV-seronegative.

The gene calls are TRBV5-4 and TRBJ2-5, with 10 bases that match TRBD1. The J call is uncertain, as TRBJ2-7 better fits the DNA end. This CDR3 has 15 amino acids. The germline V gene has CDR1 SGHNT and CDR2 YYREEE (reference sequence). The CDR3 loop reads CASSTRTGGLYEQYF. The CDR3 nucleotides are TGTGCCAGCAGCACCCGGACAGGGGGATTATACGAGCAGTACTTC.

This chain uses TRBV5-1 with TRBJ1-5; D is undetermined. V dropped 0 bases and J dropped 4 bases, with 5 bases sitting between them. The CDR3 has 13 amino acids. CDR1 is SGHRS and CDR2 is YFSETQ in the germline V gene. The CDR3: CASSLGQNQPQHF. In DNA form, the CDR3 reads TGCGCCAGCAGCTTGGGGCAGAATCAGCCCCAGCATTTT.

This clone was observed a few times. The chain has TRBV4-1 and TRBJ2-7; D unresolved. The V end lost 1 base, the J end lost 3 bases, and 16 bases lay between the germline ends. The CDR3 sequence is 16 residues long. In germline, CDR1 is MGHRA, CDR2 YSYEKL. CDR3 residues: CASSQGAENQLYEQYF. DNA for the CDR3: TGCGCCAGCAGCCAAGGGGCAGAAAACCAGCTCTACGAGCAGTACTTC.

Here the CDR3 DNA reads TGTGCCAGCAGCTTAGTATTTGAGAGCCAAGAGACCCAGTACTTC. The encoded protein is CASSLVFESQETQYF. The chain uses TRBV7-2 and TRBJ2-5; unclear D gene. V was trimmed by 1 base and J by 1 base, leaving 10 bases between them. Germline V gene data show CDR1 as SGHTA and CDR2 as FQGNSA. The CDR3 extends over 15 amino acids.

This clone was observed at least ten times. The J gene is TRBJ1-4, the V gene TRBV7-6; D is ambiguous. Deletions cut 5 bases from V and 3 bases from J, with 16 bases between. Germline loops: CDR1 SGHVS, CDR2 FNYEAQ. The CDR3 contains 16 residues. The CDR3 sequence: CASSEQESRSNEKLFF. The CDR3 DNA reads TGTGCCAGCAGCGAGCAGGAAAGCCGCTCTAATGAAAAACTGTTTTTT.

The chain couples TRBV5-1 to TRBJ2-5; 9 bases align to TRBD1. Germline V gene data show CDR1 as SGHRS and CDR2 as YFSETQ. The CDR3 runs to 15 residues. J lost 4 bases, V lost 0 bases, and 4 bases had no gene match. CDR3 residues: CASSLGATGGETQYF. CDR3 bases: TGCGCCAGCAGCTTGGGCGCGACAGGGGGAGAGACCCAGTACTTC.

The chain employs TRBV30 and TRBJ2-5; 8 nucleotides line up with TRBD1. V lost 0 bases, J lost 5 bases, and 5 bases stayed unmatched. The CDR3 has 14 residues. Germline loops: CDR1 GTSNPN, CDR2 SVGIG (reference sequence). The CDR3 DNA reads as TGTGCCTGGAGTGTGGGTCAGGGGGCCGAGACCCAGTACTTC. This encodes CAWSVGQGAETQYF.

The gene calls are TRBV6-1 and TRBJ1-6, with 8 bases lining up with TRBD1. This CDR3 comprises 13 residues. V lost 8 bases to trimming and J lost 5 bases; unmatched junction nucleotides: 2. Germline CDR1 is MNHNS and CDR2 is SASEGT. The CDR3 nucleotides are TGTGCCAGCCAGGGGGCGCATAATTCACCCCTCCACTTT. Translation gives CASQGAHNSPLHF.

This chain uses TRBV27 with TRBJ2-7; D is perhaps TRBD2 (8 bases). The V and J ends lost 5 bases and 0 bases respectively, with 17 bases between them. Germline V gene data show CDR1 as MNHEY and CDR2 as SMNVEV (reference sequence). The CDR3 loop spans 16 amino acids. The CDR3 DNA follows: TGTGCCAGCAGTCGATATAGCGGGACAGTCTCCTACGAGCAGTACTTC. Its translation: CASSRYSGTVSYEQYF.

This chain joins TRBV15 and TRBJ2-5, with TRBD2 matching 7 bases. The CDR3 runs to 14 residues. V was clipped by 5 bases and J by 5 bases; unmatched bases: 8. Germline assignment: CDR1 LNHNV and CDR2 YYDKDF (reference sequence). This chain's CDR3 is CATSVSFGRETQYF. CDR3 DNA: TGTGCCACCAGCGTTAGCTTCGGGAGGGAGACCCAGTACTTC.

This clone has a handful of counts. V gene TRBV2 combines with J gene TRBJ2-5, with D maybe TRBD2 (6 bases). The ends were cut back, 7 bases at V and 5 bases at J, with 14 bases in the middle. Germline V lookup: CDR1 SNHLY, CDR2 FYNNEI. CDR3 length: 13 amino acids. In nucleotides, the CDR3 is TGTGCCAGCATGGGGAACGGGGGTGAGACCCAGTACTTC. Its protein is CASMGNGGETQYF.

DNA for the CDR3: TGTGCCCTTATGGCCAATCATGGCTACACCTTC. This encodes CALMANHGYTF. The V and J genes are TRBV27 and TRBJ1-2, with D hard to call. This CDR3 comprises 11 residues. Germline loops: CDR1 MNHEY, CDR2 SMNVEV (reference sequence). V shed 11 bases and J shed 6 bases, with 13 bases lying between them.

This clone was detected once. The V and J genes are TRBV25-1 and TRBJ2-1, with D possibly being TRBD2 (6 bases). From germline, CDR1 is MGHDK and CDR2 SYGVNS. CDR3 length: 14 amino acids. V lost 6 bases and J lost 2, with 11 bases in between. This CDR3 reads CASRGLSPYNEQFF. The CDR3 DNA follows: TGTGCCAGCAGGGGACTCAGCCCCTACAATGAGCAGTTCTTC.